A single sample gave rise to the 15 T cell receptor beta chains below, sequenced in a study of cytomegalovirus exposure and HLA in healthy donors. Sequencing was performed with immunoSEQ multiplex PCR; in TCRdb, only in-frame clones are kept and a portion is missing. This sample has fewer than 200,000 clones, with about 85% found just once. The sequenced sample consisted of PBMCs. All receptors derive from a man in his late teens or twenties in good health and CMV-seropositive.

This rearrangement joins TRBV30 to TRBJ2-7, with a weak D call TRBD1 (6 bases). The CDR3 extends over 14 amino acids. V was clipped by 5 bases and J by 4 bases, with 18 bases between them. CDR1 and CDR2 (germline): GTSNPN, SVGIG (reference sequence). CDR3 in DNA: TGTGCCTGGGGCTGGAGCAGGGGAAATTACGAGCAGTACTTC. The encoded protein is CAWGWSRGNYEQYF.

The chain employs TRBV28 and TRBJ1-5; no definite D call. Germline V lookup: CDR1 MDHEN, CDR2 SYDVKM. V lost 7 bases to trimming and J lost 0 bases, with 13 bases between them. The CDR3 spans 15 residues. CDR3: CASIEGVYSNQPQHF. DNA for the CDR3: TGTGCCAGCATCGAAGGAGTCTATAGCAATCAGCCCCAGCATTTT.

V usage is TRBV7-9 and J usage is TRBJ2-5; the D gene is possibly TRBD1 (5 bases). Trimming left V 2 bases short and J 7 bases short, with 14 bases between. The germline V gene has CDR1 SEHNR and CDR2 FQNEAQ (reference sequence). The CDR3 is 14 amino acids. CDR3 in amino acids: CASSLPGQPGTQYF. CDR3 DNA sequence: TGTGCCAGCAGCTTACCAGGGCAGCCAGGGACCCAGTACTTC.

The CDR3 here is CAWSGWERSNEQFF. CDR3 DNA sequence: TGTGCCTGGTCTGGATGGGAGAGAAGCAATGAGCAGTTCTTC. The J gene is TRBJ2-1, the V gene TRBV30; tentative D call: TRBD2 (5 bases). The CDR3 spans 14 residues. Germline V gene lookup returns CDR1 GTSNPN and CDR2 SVGIG (reference sequence). V lost 5 bases and J 6 bases, leaving 17 bases between the germline ends.

This chain connects TRBV4-1 to TRBJ2-3; 7 bases are shared with TRBD1. Germline assignment: CDR1 MGHRA and CDR2 YSYEKL. This CDR3 spans 16 amino acids. The J segment lost 7 bases and the V segment lost 2 bases, leaving 12 bases of the junction unmatched. Here the CDR3 DNA reads TGCGCCAGCAGCCAAATTGCCGGGACAGAACCTTATACGCAGTATTTT. Its protein is CASSQIAGTEPYTQYF.

The chain recombines TRBV10-3 with TRBJ2-7; weak D call: TRBD1 (5 bases). Between the trimmed V and J ends, which lost 6 bases and 0 bases, there was a span of 9 bases. This CDR3 spans 13 amino acids. Germline values: CDR1 ENHRY, CDR2 SYGVKD. The DNA for the CDR3 is TGTGCCATCAGGGACAAGAGCTCCTACGAGCAGTACTTC. It yields the protein CAIRDKSSYEQYF.

The CDR3 coding sequence is TGTGCCAGCAGTTCAACTCCGGGGAGTGAGCAGTTCTTC. Its protein is CASSSTPGSEQFF. The chain couples TRBV2 to TRBJ2-1, with a tentative D call TRBD2 (5 bases). The CDR3 length is 13 residues. Germline V gene lookup returns CDR1 SNHLY and CDR2 FYNNEI. V dropped 5 bases and J dropped 9 bases, with 14 bases sitting between them.

This chain links TRBV4-1 with TRBJ2-3; 13 bases map to TRBD2. V shed 1 base and J 2 bases; nucleotides not matched to a gene: 12. CDR1 MGHRA and CDR2 YSYEKL come from the germline V gene. The CDR3 spans 20 residues. CDR3 sequence reads: CASSQGLLAGGPRVTDTQYF. In DNA form, the CDR3 reads TGCGCCAGCAGCCAAGGGCTACTAGCGGGAGGGCCTCGGGTCACAGATACGCAGTATTTT.

The gene calls are TRBV25-1 and TRBJ2-1; TRBD2 agrees at 7 bases. Germline V gene sequence: CDR1 MGHDK, CDR2 SYGVNS. J gave up 1 base and V 4 bases, and 7 bases lay outside the gene matches. The CDR3 runs 16 residues. CDR3 coding DNA: TGTGCCAGCAGTGGTTCCTCGGGGGGATCCTACAATGAGCAGTTCTTC. This codes for CASSGSSGGSYNEQFF.

This chain links TRBV11-3 with TRBJ2-5; D may be TRBD1 (6 bases). CDR3 length equals 13 residues. Between the trimmed V and J ends, which lost 5 bases and 5 bases, there was a span of 12 bases. CDR1 and CDR2 (germline): SGHNT, YENEEA. The CDR3 coding sequence is TGTGCCAGCAGCAAACAGGGCTGGGAGACCCAGTACTTC. This sequence encodes CASSKQGWETQYF.

J is TRBJ1-2 and V is TRBV5-6, with 7 bases identical to TRBD1. CDR1 and CDR2 from the germline V gene are SGHDT and YYEEEE. Losses at the gene ends were 4 bases for V and 1 base for J; bases not matched to a gene: 4. There are 14 residues in the CDR3. The CDR3 reads CASSDGDSNYGYTF. The CDR3 bases are TGTGCCAGCAGCGACGGGGACAGTAACTATGGCTACACCTTC.

The rearrangement links TRBV5-6 to TRBJ2-1, with D perhaps TRBD2 (5 bases). CDR1 is SGHDT, CDR2 YYEEEE, per germline. The V end lost 3 bases, the J end lost 5 bases, and 6 bases lay between the germline ends. The CDR3 runs to 12 residues. The CDR3 here is CASSSRDNEQFF. The CDR3 DNA reads TGTGCCAGCAGCTCGAGGGACAATGAGCAGTTCTTC.

The CDR3 spells CASSAGTSATDTQYF. The CDR3 DNA sequence: TGTGCCAGCAGCGCCGGGACTAGCGCTACAGATACGCAGTATTTT. The V call is TRBV9, the J call TRBJ2-3, with TRBD2 matching 10 bases. V trimming: 3 bases; J trimming: 3 bases; junction bases outside the gene matches: 4. The CDR3 extends over 15 amino acids. Germline V lookup: CDR1 SGDLS, CDR2 YYNGEE.

The chain carries TRBV5-6 and TRBJ1-3; D is unresolved. Trimming stripped 1 base from V and 4 bases from J, with 6 bases between. This CDR3 is built from 13 residues. CDR1 and CDR2 from the germline V gene are SGHDT and YYEEEE. Written as DNA, the CDR3 is TGTGCCAGCAGCTTGCGTGTAGGAAACACCATATATTTT. The encoded protein is CASSLRVGNTIYF.

The table lists this clone with a few counts. In the same sample, other DNA sequences code for this CDR3. V gene TRBV6-5 combines with J gene TRBJ2-7; no clear D. The germline V gene has CDR1 MNHEY and CDR2 SVGAGI. Trimming shortened V by 6 bases and J by 1 base, and 4 bases separated the two germline ends. This CDR3 is 11 amino acids long. The CDR3 loop reads CASRSSYEQYF. The CDR3 DNA follows: TGTGCCAGCAGGTCATCCTACGAGCAGTACTTC.